These 2 T cell receptor beta chains were sequenced from one sample in a study of tumor and adjacent non-tumor tissue in lung cancer. The library came from three nested PCR rounds adapted from ARM-PCR protocols. TCRdb called the multiplex PCR reads again in MiXCR, with one record for every CDR3 protein. This sample has about 98,000 distinct CDR3 sequences, with 80% found just once. The template was RNA from unsorted bulk tissue. Distant lung tissue was collected more than 3 cm away from the tumor edge. The sequencing sample was made of distant non-tumor lung tissue. These TCRs come from a man aged 55 to 70 with small cell lung cancer.

The chain recombines TRBV9 with TRBJ2-2; 7 bases are shared with TRBD2. The V segment lost 3 bases and the J segment 3 bases; nucleotides outside the gene matches: 5. This CDR3 comprises 15 residues. The germline V gene encodes CDR1 SGDLS and CDR2 YYNGEE. The CDR3 reads CASSALADHTGELFF. The CDR3 DNA follows: TGTGCCAGCAGCGCGCTAGCGGATCACACCGGGGAGCTGTTTTTT.

The chain carries TRBV11-2 and TRBJ2-7, with 7 nucleotides matching TRBD2. This CDR3 is built from 13 residues. Germline CDR1 is SGHAT and CDR2 is FQNNGV. CDR3 loop: CANNFPSGYEQYV. The CDR3 DNA reads as TGTGCCAACAACTTCCCTAGCGGATACGAACAGTACGTC.